A selection of T cell receptor beta chains follows, all from one sample in a study of T cells in narcolepsy. Produced via immunoSEQ multiplex PCR; TCRdb's table is partial and in-frame only. Among roughly 27,000 clones listed, around nine tenths were seen once. Sequencing was carried out using CD45RA- memory CD4+ T cells from PBMCs. The origin of the receptors is a human donor with narcolepsy. Each CDR3 is given with its conserved first and last residue.

TRBV18,CASSPRSGGSGNTIYF
TRBV19,CASSIKGTSNQPQHF
TRBV2,CASSESPAGELFF
TRBV29-1,CSARSGTDLETQYF
TRBV15,CATSRDSGLGLEQFF
TRBV7-2,CASSLGQGLNQPQHF
TRBV19,CASTGTLRNTEAFF
TRBV11-3,CASSLGAGLETQYF
TRBV11-2,CASSRGVSYEQYF
TRBV5-1,CASSLGLAGGQAQYF
TRBV2,CASSVGQGSTEAFF
TRBV7-7,CASSSGTSAADTQYF
TRBV4-1,CASSQGDRTDTQYF
TRBV11-2,CASSRAGTGGQAQHF
TRBV4-2,CASSQGQGVETQYF
TRBV19,CASSTQRGGTDTQYF
TRBV23-1,CASRLWVAGNEKLFF
TRBV5-1,CASSLGPVTGELFF
TRBV11-2,CASSRTDRNQETQYF
TRBV6-4,CAIQNTEAFF
TRBV7-6,CASSSTSRGQYF
TRBV11-2,CASSLGGVTSSGNTIYF
TRBV18,CASSPGQGGQRPQHF
TRBV18,CASSEGAAYNEQFF
TRBV14,CASSQESNQPQHF
TRBV29-1,CSGKGNGNTIYF
TRBV6-5,CASSSYSTVPNEKLFF
TRBV25-1,CASSDSGTTDTQYF
TRBV4-2,CASSPQGAGEKLFF
TRBV2,CASSPGGGHYGYTF
TRBV6-5,CASSLTDRLNTEAFF
TRBV29-1,CSVGRGGAQQYF
TRBV7-6,CASSSLGDTQYF
TRBV18,CASSPSRQGAIDTQYF
TRBV18,CASSPRREDAIYF
TRBV6-1,CASSEALALEQFF
TRBV4-1,CASSQETGYSYAEAFF
TRBV6-1,CASSERGGVSSYNEQFF
TRBV7-7,CASSPLGEYTDTQYF
TRBV19,CASSIKGPQSQHF
TRBV5-1,CASSLLGEAPGKRRYEQYF
TRBV28,CASTWGGLAKNIQYF
TRBV28,CASSARSNTIYF
TRBV9,CASSPLGQGGVGYTF
TRBV5-1,CASSLGHLMNTEAFF
TRBV2,CASSEGQGVSGNTIYF
TRBV11-3,CASSLGLAGNYEQYF
TRBV2,CASSLGQQPFF
TRBV29-1,CSVLAGGGADTQYF
TRBV5-1,CASSLAGTGSYNEQFF
TRBV6-1,CASSGLRDIAYEQYF
TRBV2,CYSRGGLTDTQYF
TRBV7-2,CASSLAGRGELFF
TRBV6-5,CASSSGTGGLNEQFF